This T cell receptor beta chain was captured in a study of cytomegalovirus exposure and HLA in healthy donors. As for the study in general: A previous analysis identified 100 million or so unique TCR beta sequences derived from around 200 million T cells.

The V gene end was trimmed by 6 bases and the J gene end by 2 bases; junction bases not matched to a gene: 6. The CDR3 consists of 15 residues. Germline V CDR1 and CDR2: GTSNPN, SVGIG (reference sequence). This clone occurred a few times. The antigen is unknown. Amplification used 60 Vbeta primers and 13 Jbeta primers. Clones were sequenced by immunoSEQ multiplex PCR, and TCRdb holds only the in-frame ones, with some missing. In the table there are some 150,000 clones, approximately 81% of which are singletons. Overall study findings and caveats: The presence/absence work took it that sequencing depth was about the same across donors. Fewer N-insertions (relative to the approximately 700-donor mean) were reportedly seen in an Asian-associated ancestry cluster in a later analysis. For TCR beta chains, V- and J-gene trimming was later linked to a missense DCLRE1C variant.

Sequences were obtained from PBMCs. V gene TRBV30 combines with J gene TRBJ2-6, with 8 bases identical to TRBD1. The sequence was obtained from a young woman in good health and CMV-seronegative. The CDR3 bases are TGTGCCTGTCCAGGGGGCGGTACTGGGGCCAACGTCCTGACTTTC. Its protein product is CACPGGGTGANVLTF. Filled out from reference TRBV30 and TRBJ2-6, the complete variable domain reads SQTIHQWPATLVQPVGSPLSLECTVEGTSNPNLYWYRQAAGRGLQLLFYSVGIGQISSEVPQNLSASRPQDRQFILSSKKLLLSDSGFYLCACPGGGTGANVLTFGAGSRLTVL.